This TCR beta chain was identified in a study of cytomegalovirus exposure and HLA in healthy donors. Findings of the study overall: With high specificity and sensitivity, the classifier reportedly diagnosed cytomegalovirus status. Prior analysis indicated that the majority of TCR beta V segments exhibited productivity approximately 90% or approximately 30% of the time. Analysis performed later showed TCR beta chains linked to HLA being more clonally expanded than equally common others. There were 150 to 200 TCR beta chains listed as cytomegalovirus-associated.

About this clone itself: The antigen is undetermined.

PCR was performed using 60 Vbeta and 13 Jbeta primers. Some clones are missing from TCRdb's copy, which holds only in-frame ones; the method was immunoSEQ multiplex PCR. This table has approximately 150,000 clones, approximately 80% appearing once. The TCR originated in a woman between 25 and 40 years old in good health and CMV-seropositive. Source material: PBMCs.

CDR3 nucleotides: TGCGCCAGCAGCCAAGATCATTGGGTCTTTCCGGGAGTCTACGAGCAGTACTTC. It codes for CASSQDHWVFPGVYEQYF. The chain uses TRBV4-3 and TRBJ2-7; weak D call: TRBD2 (6 bases). In germline, CDR1 is LGHNA, CDR2 YSLEER. With 0 bases removed from V and 3 bases from J, the gap between germline ends came to 21 bases. The CDR3 totals 18 residues.